The sequence of this T cell receptor beta chain was determined in a study of blood T cell repertoires in COVID-19. Across the study: Whether acute or convalescent, the COVID-19 samples came from the United States, Italy and Spain. The analysed material was cDNA or gDNA that came from T cells, B-cell-depleted T cells, or PBMCs.

The germline V and J ends were trimmed by 5 bases and 3 bases, with 13 bases remaining between them. Germline V gene lookup returns CDR1 SEHNR and CDR2 FQNEAQ (reference sequence). The CDR3 contains 14 residues. Study members were between about 18 and 100 years old and lived in some 26 US regions. In the original processing: Reference gene primer amplification gave nucleated cell count estimates. Only in-frame clones appear in the TCRdb table, and some are missing; sequencing was by immunoSEQ multiplex PCR. From that table come the V and J calls and clone size; the DNA was used to work out D and trimming. The sample contains a few hundred thousand clones, roughly 88% of which appear only once.

This sequence originates from a young man who had recovered from COVID-19. The sequenced material came from PBMCs or T cells enriched from blood (not recorded which). V usage is TRBV7-9 and J usage is TRBJ1-1; D may be TRBD1 (6 bases). CDR3 sequence reads: CASSPRGSDTEAFF. As DNA, the CDR3 is TGTGCCAGCAGCCCCAGGGGCTCAGACACTGAAGCTTTCTTT.